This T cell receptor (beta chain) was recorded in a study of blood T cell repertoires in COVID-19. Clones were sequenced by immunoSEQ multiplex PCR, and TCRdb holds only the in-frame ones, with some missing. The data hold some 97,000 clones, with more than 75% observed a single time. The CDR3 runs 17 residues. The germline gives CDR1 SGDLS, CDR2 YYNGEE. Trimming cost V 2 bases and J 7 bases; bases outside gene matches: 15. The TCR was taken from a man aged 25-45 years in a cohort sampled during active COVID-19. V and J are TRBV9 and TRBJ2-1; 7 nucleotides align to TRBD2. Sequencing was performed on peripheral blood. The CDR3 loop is CASSVGFVGRDYNEQFF. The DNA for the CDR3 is TGTGCCAGCAGCGTGGGGTTTGTGGGCCGGGACTATAATGAGCAGTTCTTC.